This T cell receptor (beta chain) stems from a study of shared clonotypes between healthy human individuals. Study results and caveats: Limited genetic and exposure-history diversity came from having few donors.

Sequencing used immunoSEQ multiplex PCR; TCRdb keeps in-frame clones, though not all of them. This table has under 850,000 clones, roughly 72% appearing once. V was cut by 0 bases and J by 5 bases, with 20 bases left in between. The CDR3 is made up of 17 amino acids. The V gene's germline CDR1 is SGHRS and CDR2 YFSETQ. This clone was counted only a few times. Its antigen is not identified. Material for sequencing was memory CD4+ T cells sorted from blood. The subset is: CD45RA-negative fraction. V is TRBV5-1 and J is TRBJ1-2; D gene ambiguous. The origin of this receptor is a woman aged 30 to 39 in good health. The CDR3 DNA reads as TGCGCCAGCAGCTTGGGCGAAGTGGGGTTACGGGATTATGGCTACACCTTC. This translates into CASSLGEVGLRDYGYTF.